One sample yielded the 21 T cell receptor beta chains listed below, sequenced in a study of blood T cell repertoires in COVID-19. Only in-frame clones appear in the TCRdb table, and some are missing; sequencing was by immunoSEQ multiplex PCR. The table shows approximately 260,000 clones, with 80% to 85% occurring only once. Sequencing input: peripheral blood. Source of these receptors: a woman aged 60-75 years with active or convalescent COVID-19.

This rearrangement joins TRBV7-6 to TRBJ2-2; D call uncertain. Germline assignment: CDR1 SGHVS and CDR2 FNYEAQ. Trimming left V 5 bases short and J 1 base short, with 11 bases between. The CDR3 covers 15 residues. CDR3 sequence (DNA): TGTGCCAGCAGCCAGGAATACCTGAACACCGGGGAGCTGTTTTTT. Translated: CASSQEYLNTGELFF.

This sequence joins TRBV5-1 and TRBJ1-3; the D gene is possibly TRBD1 (5 bases). V was cut by 4 bases and J by 6 bases, with 11 bases left in between. The CDR3 has 13 residues. Germline-derived CDR1 and CDR2 are SGHRS and YFSETQ. This CDR3 is CASSADSQNTIYF. The CDR3 bases are TGCGCCAGCAGCGCCGACAGCCAAAACACCATATATTTT.

V and J are TRBV27 and TRBJ2-6; D is possibly TRBD2 (6 bases). Germline V gives CDR1 MNHEY, CDR2 SMNVEV (reference sequence). Trimming stripped 6 bases from V and 0 bases from J, with 24 bases between. This CDR3 comprises 20 residues. CDR3 protein: CASSTVGGFGALSGANVLTF. DNA of the CDR3: TGTGCCAGCAGCACGGTTGGGGGGTTTGGGGCCCTCTCTGGGGCCAACGTCCTGACTTTC.

CDR3 DNA: TGTGCCAGCACCCATGGACAGGGACTCACAGATACGCAGTATTTT. Translation gives CASTHGQGLTDTQYF. The chain combines TRBV13 with TRBJ2-3, with 8 bases lining up with TRBD1. The CDR3 totals 15 residues. The J segment lost 2 bases and the V segment lost 7 bases, leaving 8 bases of the junction unmatched. Germline values: CDR1 PRHDT, CDR2 FYEKMQ (reference sequence). Full variable domain (remainder filled in from reference TRBV13 and TRBJ2-3): AAGVIQSPRHLIKEKRETATLKCYPIPRHDTVYWYQQGPGQDPQFLISFYEKMQSDKGSIPDRFSAQQFSDYHSELNMSSLELGDSALYFCASTHGQGLTDTQYFGPGTRLTVL.

The V and J genes are TRBV10-2 and TRBJ2-6; TRBD2 might be the D (5 bases). This CDR3 region has 17 residues. V was clipped by 6 bases and J by 0 bases, with 15 bases between them. The germline V gene has CDR1 WSHSY and CDR2 SAAADI. The DNA for the CDR3 is TGCGCCAGCAGGAGAGGAGGCCTAAGCTCTGGGGCCAACGTCCTGACTTTC. Protein sequence: CASRRGGLSSGANVLTF.

V gene TRBV3-1 (or the pseudogene TRBV3-2) combines with J gene TRBJ2-3, with a weak D call TRBD1 (6 bases). Per germline, CDR1 LGHDT and CDR2 YNNKEL (reference sequence). CDR3 length: 17 amino acids. V lost 0 bases and J 5 bases, leaving 18 bases between the germline ends. This chain's CDR3 is CASSQDWGQVGKDTQYF. In DNA, the CDR3 is TGTGCCAGCAGCCAAGATTGGGGGCAGGTTGGTAAAGATACGCAGTATTTT.

This rearrangement joins TRBV2 to TRBJ1-2; the match to TRBD1 covers 12 bases. The trim removed 7 bases at V and 0 bases at J, leaving 6 bases unmatched. CDR1 SNHLY and CDR2 FYNNEI come from the germline V gene. The CDR3 contains 16 residues. CDR3 coding DNA: TGTGCCAGCACCAGGGACAGGGGGCGATCTAACTATGGCTACACCTTC. Translating it yields CASTRDRGRSNYGYTF.

CDR3 loop: CASSFGQVYEQYF. The CDR3 DNA sequence: TGTGCCAGCAGCTTCGGACAGGTCTACGAGCAGTACTTC. The genes are TRBV11-1 and TRBJ2-7; 7 positions agree with TRBD1. CDR1 SGHAT and CDR2 FQDESV come from the germline V gene (reference sequence). V shed 3 bases, J shed 3 bases, and the junction held 2 bases outside the gene matches. The CDR3 is made up of 13 amino acids.

The V and J genes are TRBV7-8 and TRBJ1-1; D is undetermined. This CDR3 is built from 14 residues. Germline values: CDR1 SGHVS, CDR2 FQNEAQ. Between the trimmed V and J ends, which lost 1 base and 8 bases, there was a span of 14 bases. CDR3 amino acids: CASSLGIVGREAFF. The DNA for the CDR3 is TGTGCCAGCAGCTTAGGGATTGTGGGCAGAGAAGCTTTCTTT.

The chain joins TRBV24-1 to TRBJ1-1; the D gene is possibly TRBD1 (6 bases). The V end was cut by 5 bases, the J end by 1 base, with 13 bases between. The germline V gene has CDR1 KGHDR and CDR2 SFDVKD. CDR3 length equals 15 residues. Here the CDR3 reads CATSALDRKNTEAFF. CDR3 DNA: TGTGCCACCAGTGCCCTTGACAGGAAGAACACTGAAGCTTTCTTT.

The chain links TRBV2 to TRBJ1-2; no firm D call. The CDR3 totals 16 residues. The V gene's germline CDR1 is SNHLY and CDR2 FYNNEI. The V end lost 4 bases, the J end lost 5 bases, and 20 bases lay between the germline ends. The CDR3 DNA follows: TGTGCCAGCAGTGGACAATTTTCCTCCTCCCTTTATGGCTACACCTTC. Its protein product is CASSGQFSSSLYGYTF.

V usage is TRBV6-4 and J usage is TRBJ2-1; TRBD1 agrees at 10 bases. Germline loops: CDR1 MRHNA, CDR2 SNTAGT. This CDR3 spans 14 amino acids. After removal of 6 bases from V and 6 bases from J, the junction contained 5 bases not matched to a gene. CDR3 coding DNA: TGTGCCAGCAGAGCCGGGACAGGGGTCAATGAGCAGTTCTTC. It codes for CASRAGTGVNEQFF.

The V call is TRBV19, the J call TRBJ2-5; 10 positions match TRBD2. The germline CDR1 and CDR2 sequences are LNHDA and SQIVND (reference sequence). Trimming took 7 bases from V and 9 from J; bases not matched to a gene: 17. The CDR3 has 16 amino acids. The CDR3 sequence is CASKGDRGLAGEAQYF. CDR3 coding DNA: TGTGCCAGTAAGGGAGACCGGGGTCTAGCGGGGGAGGCCCAGTACTTC.

The V and J genes are TRBV16 and TRBJ1-2; 10 bases line up with TRBD1. CDR3 length: 17 amino acids. Germline V CDR1 and CDR2: KGHSY, FQNENV. Trimming removed 4 bases from V and 0 bases from J; junction bases left unmatched: 8. CDR3 DNA sequence: TGTGCCAGCAGCCTTCGGACAGGGGGTGATTCTAACTATGGCTACACCTTC. It encodes CASSLRTGGDSNYGYTF.

Worth noting for this clone: An end of the junction does not agree with germline; a read error may underlie this. The sample holds other DNA sequences that translate to the same CDR3. This rearrangement joins TRBV19 to TRBJ1-1; 7 bases are a match to TRBD1. CDR3 length equals 14 residues. The germline V gene encodes CDR1 LNHDA and CDR2 SQIVND (reference sequence). The CDR3 loop reads CASRLGQPNTEAFF. The CDR3 DNA is TGTGCCAGTAGGCTGGGACAGCCTAACACTGAAGCTTTCTTC. Together with reference TRBV19 and TRBJ1-1, the CDR3 gives the full variable domain: DGGITQSPKYLFRKEGQNVTLSCEQNLNHDAMYWYRQDPGQGLRLIYYSQIVNDFQKGDIAEGYSVSREKKESFPLTVTSAQKNPTAFYLCASRLGQPNTEAFFGQGTRLTVV.

The rearrangement links TRBV7-9 to TRBJ2-7; TRBD1 matches 9 bases. J lost 3 bases, V lost 2 bases, and 5 bases had no gene match. CDR3 size: 15 residues. CDR1 and CDR2 (germline): SEHNR, FQNEAQ (reference sequence). The CDR3 DNA follows: TGTGCCAGCAGCTTAACCGGGACAGGGAGCTACGAGCAGTACTTC. Amino acids: CASSLTGTGSYEQYF.

V usage is TRBV7-8 and J usage is TRBJ1-3; no firm D call. CDR1 and CDR2 from the germline V gene are SGHVS and FQNEAQ. Trimming shortened V by 2 bases and J by 0 bases, and 11 bases separated the two germline ends. The CDR3 has 16 residues. The CDR3 is CASSLLVAGSGNTIYF. The DNA of the CDR3 is TGTGCCAGCAGCTTATTGGTCGCGGGCTCTGGAAACACCATATATTTT.

This chain uses TRBV6-5 with TRBJ1-2; D might be TRBD1 (5 bases). The length of the CDR3 is 12 residues. Trimming took 8 bases from V and 4 from J, leaving 11 bases between them. In germline, CDR1 is MNHEY, CDR2 SVGAGI. The CDR3: CASRQGFYGYTF. The CDR3 DNA follows: TGTGCCAGCCGTCAGGGATTCTATGGCTACACCTTC.

This chain uses TRBV15 with TRBJ2-3; 7 bases agree with TRBD1. V was clipped by 5 bases and J by 5 bases; unmatched bases: 10. CDR3 length: 15 amino acids. In germline, CDR1 is LNHNV, CDR2 YYDKDF (reference sequence). The CDR3 bases are TGTGCCACCAGCGGTAAACAGGGGCCGGGAGATACGCAGTATTTT. Protein product: CATSGKQGPGDTQYF.

The V gene is TRBV5-1, the J gene TRBJ2-1; the match to TRBD2 covers 11 bases. CDR3 length: 14 residues. Looked up from germline, CDR1 is SGHRS and CDR2 is YFSETQ. Trimming cost V 0 bases and J 9 bases; bases outside gene matches: 2. The CDR3 reads CASSLVGLAGEQFF. The CDR3, as DNA: TGCGCCAGCAGCTTGGTTGGACTAGCGGGTGAGCAGTTCTTC.

The table lists this clone with a count of one. The chain carries TRBV30 and TRBJ2-7; possible D gene TRBD1, 6 bases. From germline, CDR1 is GTSNPN and CDR2 SVGIG (reference sequence). This CDR3 contains 12 residues. V lost 4 bases and J lost 3, with 10 bases in between. DNA for the CDR3: TGTGCCTGGAATCAACAGGGCTACGAGCAGTACTTC. This gives the protein CAWNQQGYEQYF.